A single sample gave rise to the 18 T cell receptor beta chains below, sequenced in a study of early T cells in non-severe SARS-CoV-2 infection. TCRdb reprocessed the 5' RACE reads with MiXCR, giving one entry per CDR3 protein. The sample lists 30,000 or so distinct CDR3 sequences, roughly 5% occurring once. Sequencing input: whole blood. These receptors all come from an adult who was a healthcare worker with PCR-confirmed SARS-CoV-2 infection or an uninfected control (not recorded which).

This clonotype was found many times. This chain connects TRBV7-9 to TRBJ2-7; 13 bases fit TRBD2. The V and J ends lost 5 bases and 2 bases, in that order; junction bases with no gene match: 15. In germline, CDR1 is SEHNR, CDR2 FQNEAQ (reference sequence). The CDR3 totals 19 residues. The CDR3 DNA reads as TGTGCCAGCAGCCGACAGAATCTTCCGGGACTAGCGGGAACCTACGAGCAGTACTTC. Its protein product is CASSRQNLPGLAGTYEQYF.

This clonotype was found many times. CDR3 in amino acids: CASSLWAGTGLKDTQYF. DNA for the CDR3: TGTGCCAGCAGCTTATGGGCCGGGACAGGGTTGAAAGATACGCAGTATTTT. The chain is built from TRBV7-2 and TRBJ2-3; 9 nucleotides match TRBD1. Germline V gene sequence: CDR1 SGHTA, CDR2 FQGNSA. The CDR3 contains 17 residues. Unmatched junction bases numbered 11, after V lost 2 bases and J lost 5 bases.

This clonotype has ten or more counts. The chain uses TRBV24-1 and TRBJ2-2; 9 bases line up with TRBD1. Germline CDR1 reads KGHDR; CDR2 reads SFDVKD. Trimming cost V 4 bases and J 6 bases; bases outside gene matches: 5. The CDR3 spans 15 residues. The CDR3 bases are TGTGCCACCAGTGAATTAACAGGGGGCGCCGGGGAGCTGTTTTTT. This codes for CATSELTGGAGELFF.

This clonotype was observed a few times. The chain combines TRBV7-2 with TRBJ2-3; D may correspond to TRBD1 or TRBD2 (5 bases each). Deletions cut 5 bases from V and 6 bases from J, with 15 bases between. Germline assignment: CDR1 SGHTA and CDR2 FQGNSA. The CDR3 runs 14 residues. The CDR3 DNA reads as TGTGCCAGCAGCCCCCCCCCGGGGCGGGATACGCAGTATTTT. This codes for CASSPPPGRDTQYF.

This clonotype was counted a few times. The rearrangement links TRBV15 to TRBJ2-1; D uncertain. Trimming stripped 0 bases from V and 1 base from J, with 13 bases between. The CDR3 is 17 amino acids. Germline assignment: CDR1 LNHNV and CDR2 YYDKDF (reference sequence). The chain's CDR3 is CATSRDRLVRSYNEQFF. CDR3 DNA: TGTGCCACCAGCAGAGACAGGTTGGTCAGGTCCTACAATGAGCAGTTCTTC. The complete variable domain, with remaining parts taken from reference TRBV15 and TRBJ2-1, reads DAMVIQNPRYQVTQFGKPVTLSCSQTLNHNVMYWYQQKSSQAPKLLFHYYDKDFNNEADTPDNFQSRRPNTSFCFLDIRSPGLGDTAMYLCATSRDRLVRSYNEQFFGPGTRLTVL.

This clonotype has at least ten counts. The chain joins TRBV12-3 or TRBV12-4 to TRBJ1-1; 7 bases align to TRBD1. V was clipped by 6 bases and J by 1 base; unmatched bases: 8. CDR3 size: 15 residues. CDR3 in DNA: TGTGCCAGCAGGCCCCATGGGACAGAGAACACTGAAGCTTTCTTT. Translated, it gives CASRPHGTENTEAFF.

In this sample, this clonotype turned up many times. This chain links TRBV7-2 with TRBJ2-3; TRBD2 agrees at 13 bases. Germline loops: CDR1 SGHTA, CDR2 FQGNSA. Unmatched junction bases numbered 7, after V lost 5 bases and J lost 2 bases. This CDR3 is 17 amino acids long. CDR3 sequence reads: CASSARLAGGLTDTQYF. The CDR3 coding sequence is TGTGCCAGCAGCGCACGACTAGCGGGAGGACTCACAGATACGCAGTATTTT. The whole variable domain, remainder taken from reference TRBV7-2 and TRBJ2-3, is GAGVSQSPSNKVTEKGKDVELRCDPISGHTALYWYRQSLGQGLEFLIYFQGNSAPDKSGLPSDRFSAERTGGSVSTLTIQRTQQEDSAVYLCASSARLAGGLTDTQYFGPGTRLTVL.

V usage is TRBV11-2 and J usage is TRBJ2-7; D ambiguous. Germline V gene data show CDR1 as SGHAT and CDR2 as FQNNGV. V was trimmed by 0 bases and J by 2 bases, leaving 17 bases between them. The CDR3 consists of 17 residues. DNA of the CDR3: TGTGCCAGCAGCTTAGATATCCTGGCAGCCAGTACCTACGAGCAGTACTTC. As protein: CASSLDILAASTYEQYF.

The rearrangement joins TRBV6-4 to TRBJ2-1, with D perhaps assigned TRBD1 or TRBD2 (5 bases each). This CDR3 contains 14 residues. V lost 0 bases, J lost 8 bases, and 11 bases lay in between. Germline CDR1 and CDR2: MRHNA and SNTAGT. Written as DNA, the CDR3 is TGTGCCAGCAGTGACTCGTTGGGGGTAGATGAGCAGTTCTTC. This codes for CASSDSLGVDEQFF.

By share of the sample, this clonotype is medium-sized. This chain connects TRBV2 to TRBJ1-5, with unresolved D. The CDR3 is 13 residues long. V was clipped by 6 bases and J by 4 bases, with 10 bases between them. Germline V gene data show CDR1 as SNHLY and CDR2 as FYNNEI. The CDR3 DNA is TGTGCCAGCAGAGCCCAGGAGAATCAGCCCCAGCATTTT. Protein: CASRAQENQPQHF.

This clonotype was found many times. The chain carries TRBV19 and TRBJ1-5, with D maybe TRBD1 (5 bases). This CDR3 has 12 residues. In germline, CDR1 is LNHDA, CDR2 SQIVND (reference sequence). Trimming shortened V by 7 bases and J by 5 bases, and 9 bases separated the two germline ends. The CDR3 DNA reads TGTGCCAGTACCACGGGGGATCAGCCCCAGCATTTT. This sequence encodes CASTTGDQPQHF.

Ten or more counts support this clonotype. The chain combines TRBV7-3 with TRBJ2-1; D unclear. Trimming left V 2 bases short and J 1 base short, with 12 bases between. The CDR3 is 16 residues long. CDR1 is SGHTA, CDR2 FQGTGA, per germline. CDR3: CASSLDPRPSYNEQFF. The DNA of the CDR3 is TGTGCCAGCAGCTTAGACCCGCGCCCATCCTACAATGAGCAGTTCTTC.

This clonotype was seen at least ten times. V gene TRBV30 combines with J gene TRBJ2-7, with D maybe TRBD2 (6 bases). Germline assignment: CDR1 GTSNPN and CDR2 SVGIG (reference sequence). The CDR3 is 12 residues long. Trimming removed 4 bases at V and 3 bases at J, with 10 bases between. The CDR3 loop reads CAWTRGIYEQYF. DNA for the CDR3: TGTGCCTGGACCCGCGGGATCTACGAGCAGTACTTC.

This clonotype was counted many times. This rearrangement joins TRBV5-1 to TRBJ1-4; 8 bases agree with TRBD1. This CDR3 contains 17 residues. The germline gives CDR1 SGHRS, CDR2 YFSETQ. The ends lost 2 bases at V and 8 bases at J; junction bases unmatched: 14. The chain's CDR3 is CASSLGNAGQVGEKLFF. The CDR3 DNA sequence: TGCGCCAGCAGCTTAGGGAACGCGGGACAGGTCGGGGAAAAACTGTTTTTT.

The CDR3 DNA follows: TGTGCCAGCAGCCCCCGGACGGATGGCTACACCTTC. Translated, it gives CASSPRTDGYTF. This sequence joins TRBV7-9 and TRBJ1-2; D ambiguous. This CDR3 has 12 residues. V lost 5 bases and J 6 bases, leaving 10 bases between the germline ends. Germline assignment: CDR1 SEHNR and CDR2 FQNEAQ (reference sequence).

This clonotype was seen at least ten times. Written as DNA, the CDR3 is TGTGCCAGCAGAGGACAGGGGGCTTATGGCTACACCTTC. This gives the protein CASRGQGAYGYTF. V gene TRBV27 combines with J gene TRBJ1-2; TRBD1 agrees at 11 bases. The V gene's germline CDR1 is MNHEY and CDR2 SMNVEV (reference sequence). V lost 6 bases to trimming and J lost 5 bases; unmatched junction nucleotides: 2. The CDR3 is 13 amino acids.

In this sample, this clonotype turned up many times. This chain joins TRBV29-1 and TRBJ2-1, with 11 positions matching TRBD2. The germline V gene has CDR1 SQVTM and CDR2 ANQGSEA. The CDR3 length is 14 residues. Trimming removed 3 bases from V and 7 bases from J; junction bases left unmatched: 5. CDR3 sequence: CSVEASGRMNEQFF. The CDR3 DNA sequence: TGCAGCGTTGAGGCTAGCGGGAGGATGAATGAGCAGTTCTTC.

This clonotype was seen repeatedly, ten times or more. The chain recombines TRBV27 with TRBJ2-2, with 7 bases that match TRBD2. CDR1 and CDR2 from the germline V gene are MNHEY and SMNVEV (reference sequence). This CDR3 has 14 residues. V lost 4 bases to trimming and J lost 6 bases; unmatched junction nucleotides: 5. CDR3 DNA: TGTGCCAGCAGTTCGACTAGCATGTCCGGGGAGCTGTTTTTT. As protein: CASSSTSMSGELFF.